One and the same sample provided the 9 T cell receptor beta chains below, sequenced in a study of blood T cell repertoires in COVID-19. The protocol was immunoSEQ multiplex PCR, while the TCRdb copy is restricted to in-frame clones and leaves out a portion. The sample lists 80,000 or so clones, roughly 78% occurring once. The specimen sequenced was peripheral blood. These receptors were collected from a woman in her 70s with acute or convalescent COVID-19.

This chain joins TRBV2 and TRBJ2-7; no clear D gene. Germline CDR1 and CDR2: SNHLY and FYNNEI. The CDR3 runs to 13 residues. Trimming took 5 bases from V and 2 from J, leaving 10 bases between them. This chain's CDR3 is CASSKPRAYEQYF. Here the CDR3 DNA reads TGTGCCAGCAGTAAGCCAAGAGCCTACGAGCAGTACTTC.

The chain carries TRBV15 and TRBJ1-2; the match to TRBD1 covers 10 bases. The germline V gene encodes CDR1 LNHNV and CDR2 YYDKDF (reference sequence). With V trimmed by 0 bases and J by 4 bases, 8 bases remained unmatched. CDR3 length: 17 amino acids. The CDR3 sequence: CATSRDHRTGGVYGYTF. The CDR3 DNA is TGTGCCACCAGCAGAGATCATAGGACAGGGGGGGTCTATGGCTACACCTTC.

In its sample, this clone was seen once. J is TRBJ1-1 and V is TRBV3-1 (or the pseudogene TRBV3-2); 10 bases match TRBD1. This CDR3 has 16 residues. Germline CDR1 reads LGHDT; CDR2 reads YNNKEL (reference sequence). Trimming took 4 bases from V and 4 from J; bases not matched to a gene: 9. The CDR3 region is CASSPLGTGESTEAFF. The CDR3 DNA follows: TGTGCCAGCAGCCCCCTTGGGACAGGGGAGAGCACTGAAGCTTTCTTT.

This chain uses TRBV4-1 with TRBJ2-7; D may be TRBD2 (5 bases). This CDR3 spans 15 amino acids. V was cut by 0 bases and J by 1 base, with 10 bases left in between. CDR1 is MGHRA, CDR2 YSYEKL, per germline. The CDR3 DNA reads TGCGCCAGCAGCCAAGAAACTAGAGAATCCTACGAGCAGTACTTC. This gives the protein CASSQETRESYEQYF.

V gene TRBV11-1 combines with J gene TRBJ2-5; D may be TRBD2 (6 bases). V lost 2 bases, J lost 1 base, and 11 bases lay in between. The germline gives CDR1 SGHAT, CDR2 FQDESV (reference sequence). The CDR3 runs to 15 residues. The CDR3: CASSLKPGGQETQYF. In DNA form, the CDR3 reads TGTGCCAGCAGCTTAAAGCCCGGGGGCCAAGAGACCCAGTACTTC.

This sequence joins TRBV10-3 and TRBJ2-5, with 12 bases that match TRBD2. Germline V lookup: CDR1 ENHRY, CDR2 SYGVKD. CDR3 length: 15 amino acids. The V segment lost 4 bases and the J segment 2 bases; nucleotides outside the gene matches: 2. The CDR3 sequence: CAISGTSGAQETQYF. CDR3 nucleotide sequence: TGTGCCATCAGTGGGACTAGCGGGGCTCAAGAGACCCAGTACTTC.

This chain links TRBV4-3 with TRBJ1-2; 9 nucleotides align to TRBD1. This CDR3 is 16 amino acids long. Trimming took 3 bases from V and 6 from J; bases not matched to a gene: 11. In germline, CDR1 is LGHNA, CDR2 YSLEER. The CDR3 here is CASSQAEGQGGNGYTF. CDR3 DNA sequence: TGCGCCAGCAGCCAGGCTGAGGGACAGGGAGGTAATGGCTACACCTTC.

The CDR3: CATSDLLAGGYNEQFF. Written as DNA, the CDR3 is TGTGCCACCAGTGATTTGCTAGCGGGGGGTTACAATGAGCAGTTCTTC. The chain is built from TRBV24-1 and TRBJ2-1; 11 bases map to TRBD2. Per germline, CDR1 KGHDR and CDR2 SFDVKD. The J segment lost 4 bases and the V segment lost 0 bases, leaving 1 base of the junction unmatched. The CDR3 is 16 residues long.

The J gene is TRBJ2-7, the V gene TRBV19, with 10 nucleotides matching TRBD1. This CDR3 has 12 amino acids. CDR1 and CDR2 from the germline V gene are LNHDA and SQIVND (reference sequence). The junction had 3 bases not matched to a gene; V was cut back by 6 bases and J by 7 bases. The CDR3 region is CASRGQGVEQYF. The CDR3 coding sequence is TGTGCCAGTAGAGGACAGGGGGTGGAGCAGTACTTC.